These 10 T cell receptor beta chains were sequenced from one sample in a study of T cells in localized non-small cell lung cancer. The data were produced by immunoSEQ multiplex PCR, yet TCRdb's version contains in-frame clones alone and is incomplete. Seen here are about 59,000 clones, around 90% observed once, and the top ten hold roughly a fifth. Sequences were derived from peripheral blood, sampled before any cancer treatment. The receptors here all came from a man aged 35 to 69 with stage I squamous cell lung carcinoma.

The CDR3 here is CAISRTGYQETQYF. The CDR3 nucleotides are TGTGCCATCAGCAGGACAGGCTACCAAGAGACCCAGTACTTC. The chain joins TRBV10-3 to TRBJ2-5, with TRBD1 matching over 7 bases. CDR3 length equals 14 residues. CDR1 and CDR2 (germline): ENHRY, SYGVKD. Trimming cost V 6 bases and J 0 bases; bases outside gene matches: 4.

This rearrangement joins TRBV2 to TRBJ2-1; D might be TRBD2 (7 bases). The CDR3 sequence is 14 residues long. Germline V lookup: CDR1 SNHLY, CDR2 FYNNEI. Trimming removed 10 bases at V and 1 base at J, with 14 bases between. The chain's CDR3 is CATRGGSSYNEQFF. The CDR3 DNA reads TGTGCCACCAGGGGCGGGAGTTCCTACAATGAGCAGTTCTTC.

The V and J genes are TRBV4-3 and TRBJ2-1; 7 nucleotides match TRBD1. Trimming removed 0 bases from V and 3 bases from J; junction bases left unmatched: 8. The germline V gene has CDR1 LGHNA and CDR2 YSLEER. This CDR3 region has 17 residues. The CDR3 loop is CASSQDRQQGIYNEQFF. The DNA for the CDR3 is TGCGCCAGCAGCCAAGATCGACAACAGGGGATCTACAATGAGCAGTTCTTC.

This sequence joins TRBV19 and TRBJ2-1, with TRBD1 matching over 9 bases. CDR3 length equals 14 residues. Germline lookup yields CDR1 LNHDA and CDR2 SQIVND (reference sequence). Trimming at V came to 5 bases and at J to 9 bases, leaving 8 bases not matched to a gene. The DNA of the CDR3 is TGTGCCAGTAGTGCACAGCCGACAGGGGGTGAGCAGTTCTTC. Encoded protein: CASSAQPTGGEQFF.

The chain couples TRBV18 to TRBJ2-7, with D perhaps matching TRBD1 (5 bases). In germline, CDR1 is KGHSH, CDR2 LQKENI. V dropped 0 bases and J dropped 3 bases, with 9 bases sitting between them. CDR3 length equals 14 residues. The CDR3 region has the DNA TGTGCCAGCTCACCACCGGTCAGGGTCTACGAGCAGTACTTC. Its protein is CASSPPVRVYEQYF.

The V call is TRBV28, the J call TRBJ2-4; tentatively, D is TRBD1 (6 bases). The CDR3 covers 17 residues. Trimming cost V 2 bases and J 2 bases, with 16 bases left between them. Looked up from germline, CDR1 is MDHEN and CDR2 is SYDVKM. DNA of the CDR3: TGTGCCAGCAGTTTAAATCGGTCAGGGACAACCAAAAACATTCAGTACTTC. Its protein product is CASSLNRSGTTKNIQYF.

The chain is built from TRBV7-6 and TRBJ2-7; 7 nucleotides align to TRBD1. CDR1 is SGHVS and CDR2 is FNYEAQ in the germline V gene. The CDR3 runs 13 residues. Trimming cost V 2 bases and J 6 bases; bases outside gene matches: 4. DNA for the CDR3: TGTGCCAGCAGCTTAAGACAGGGTGCCGAGCAGTACTTC. It specifies CASSLRQGAEQYF.

J is TRBJ2-7 and V is TRBV28; 7 nucleotides align to TRBD2. The germline CDR1 and CDR2 sequences are MDHEN and SYDVKM. This CDR3 has 13 residues. V gave up 7 bases and J gave up 5 bases; unmatched junction bases: 8. The chain's CDR3 is CASTVGTTDEQYF. For the CDR3, the DNA is TGTGCCAGCACCGTCGGGACTACGGACGAGCAGTACTTC.

The V gene is TRBV15, the J gene TRBJ2-1; D remains unclear. V lost 5 bases and J lost 4, with 24 bases in between. Germline-derived CDR1 and CDR2 are LNHNV and YYDKDF (reference sequence). This CDR3 has 18 amino acids. The CDR3 region is CATSRVAVRTATYNEQFF. Here the CDR3 DNA reads TGTGCCACCAGCCGAGTTGCAGTAAGGACGGCCACATACAATGAGCAGTTCTTC. Full variable domain (outside the CDR3, taken from reference TRBV15 and TRBJ2-1): DAMVIQNPRYQVTQFGKPVTLSCSQTLNHNVMYWYQQKSSQAPKLLFHYYDKDFNNEADTPDNFQSRRPNTSFCFLDIRSPGLGDTAMYLCATSRVAVRTATYNEQFFGPGTRLTVL.

The chain recombines TRBV29-1 with TRBJ2-1, with 10 bases lining up with TRBD2. The CDR3 runs to 12 residues. V shed 7 bases and J 6 bases; nucleotides not matched to a gene: 3. Germline V CDR1 and CDR2: SQVTM, ANQGSEA. CDR3 nucleotide sequence: TGCAGCGGTGGACTAGCGGCCAATGAGCAGTTCTTC. Protein product: CSGGLAANEQFF.